This T cell receptor beta chain was sequenced during a study of regulatory T cells in long-lasting Graves disease. Time point specified: newly diagnosed GD, antithyroid drugs for less than 3 months. The authors made the TCR library using RNA they extracted from PBMCs. Both iRepertoire HTBI primers and Arm-PCR of CDR3 regions were used to build the TCR beta libraries. Using its own MiXCR run on the multiplex PCR reads, TCRdb lists one record per CDR3 protein. Here the sample spans about 500,000 distinct CDR3 sequences, 9.5% to 15% being singletons. V shed 3 bases and J 8 bases; nucleotides not matched to a gene: 9. CDR1 is LGHNA, CDR2 YSLEER, per germline. The CDR3 extends over 16 amino acids. General study findings and limits: Those with persistent disease had in common more public clonotypes (more than 2,500) than new patients (966). Results may be inaccurate due to the small sample size.

In the case of this clonotype: Its antigen remains unidentified.

These data are also associated with another study on T cells in Graves' hyperthyroidism and ophthalmopathy.

The V gene is TRBV4-3, the J gene TRBJ1-6; TRBD1 agrees at 8 bases. Source: peripheral blood mononuclear cells (PBMCs), taken at new diagnosis, from a patient treated with antithyroid drugs. The TCR was taken from a woman in her 30s with Graves disease. CDR3 loop: CASSQLNRGKDSPLHF. The CDR3 bases are TGCGCCAGCAGCCAGCTGAACAGGGGGAAGGATTCACCCCTCCACTTT.